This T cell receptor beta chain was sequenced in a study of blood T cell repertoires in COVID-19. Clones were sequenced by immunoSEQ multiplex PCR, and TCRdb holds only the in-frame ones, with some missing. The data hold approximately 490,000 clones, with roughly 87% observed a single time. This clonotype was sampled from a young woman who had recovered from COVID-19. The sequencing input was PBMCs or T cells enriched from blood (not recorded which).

CDR3 coding DNA: TGTGCCTTGTCCCCGGGACATTACGAGAGCTATGGCTACACCTTC. Translated: CALSPGHYESYGYTF. The genes are TRBV30 and TRBJ1-2, with D tentatively TRBD1 (6 bases). The CDR3 has 15 residues. CDR1 GTSNPN and CDR2 SVGIG come from the germline V gene (reference sequence). The ends were cut back, 7 bases at V and 4 bases at J, with 22 bases in the middle.